A selection of T cell receptor beta chains follows, all from one sample in a study of blood T cell repertoires in COVID-19. Some clones are missing from TCRdb's copy, which holds only in-frame ones; the method was immunoSEQ multiplex PCR. The table shows fewer than 500,000 clones, with roughly nine tenths occurring only once. What was sequenced was PBMCs or T cells enriched from blood (not recorded which). All receptors derive from a woman in her late teens or twenties who had recovered from COVID-19. The CDR3 runs from the conserved cysteine through the conserved F or W. D genes are given only for firm matches. Only some rows state a clone size, as once, few, many or a class for expanded clones.

TRBD1 TRBJ1-1 . TRBV7-2 TGTGCCAGCAGCTTGGTAACAGGGGGCGGGATGGGCACTGAAGCTTTCTTT CASSLVTGGGMGTEAFF
. TRBJ2-1 . TRBV20-1 TGCAGTGCTAGTGAACTCGTTAGCTCCTACAATGAGCAGTTCTTC CSASELVSSYNEQFF
. TRBJ1-6 . TRBV5-3 TGTGCCAGAAGCTCCCCGGAGGCGGACCTGAGGGATTCACCCCTCCACTTT CARSSPEADLRDSPLHF
. TRBJ2-1 . TRBV6-5 TGTGCCACCTTACAAGCGGGTAATGAGCAGTTCTTC CATLQAGNEQFF
. TRBJ2-7 once TRBV30 TGTGCCTGGAGTCTGGAGGCCGAGCAGTACTTC CAWSLEAEQYF
TRBD1 TRBJ1-2 few TRBV18 TGTGCCAGCTCACCACCACAGGGGAGTGGCTACACCTTC CASSPPQGSGYTF
. TRBJ2-3 . TRBV7-2 TGTGCCAGCAGCTTAGATAGAGGCGACACAGATACGCAGTATTTT CASSLDRGDTDTQYF
. TRBJ1-1 . TRBV12-3/TRBV12-4 TGTGCCAGCAGCGATTCCTTTACAACAGTAGCTTTCTTT CASSDSFTTVAFF
TRBD1 TRBJ1-1 . TRBV19 TGTGCCAGTAGTCGGAGGACAGGGGGAAGGATGAACACTGAAGCTTTCTTT CASSRRTGGRMNTEAFF
. TRBJ2-7 many TRBV12-2 TGTGCAAGTCCCAAAAGGGCGGGACTACGAGCCTCCTACGAGCAGTACTTC CASPKRAGLRASYEQYF
TRBD2 TRBJ2-3 . TRBV2 TGTGCCAGCAGTATAGCGGGGGAAGGAGATACGCAGTATTTT CASSIAGEGDTQYF
TRBD1 TRBJ2-5 few TRBV7-9 TGTGCCAGCAGCGTTACCGGGACAGGGGGCTGGGAGACCCAGTACTTC CASSVTGTGGWETQYF
TRBD2 TRBJ2-5 . TRBV10-3 TGTGCCATCAGTGAGTCGAAAGCGGGGGGGCAAGAGACCCAGTACTTC CAISESKAGGQETQYF
TRBD2 TRBJ2-1 . TRBV19 TGTGCCAGTTCGGGACTAGCGGGGGGCCTATCCAATGAGCAGTTCTTC CASSGLAGGLSNEQFF
TRBD1 TRBJ1-5 few TRBV24-1 TGTGCCACCAGTGACCACCGGACAGGAGGTTTTCAGCCCCAGCATTTT CATSDHRTGGFQPQHF
TRBD1 TRBJ1-6 once TRBV2 TGTGCCAGCAGTGATGACAGGGAGGTTTCACCCCTCCACTTT CASSDDREVSPLHF
. TRBJ1-5 . TRBV12-5 TGTGCTAGTGGCCTGGGACTATCCCTCAATCAGCCCCAGCATTTT CASGLGLSLNQPQHF
. TRBJ2-5 . TRBV7-9 TGTGCCAGCAGCTCCTCCTGGGCAGGGGAGACCCAGTACTTC CASSSSWAGETQYF
. TRBJ1-1 . TRBV3-1/TRBV3-2 TGTGCCAGCAGCCCCGTTACGACATATGAGCCGGGGGTCGGCACTGAAGCTTTCTTT CASSPVTTYEPGVGTEAFF
. TRBJ1-1 . TRBV5-5 TGTGCCAGCAGCCCCATGGGCGCTGAAGCTTTCTTT CASSPMGAEAFF
TRBD1 TRBJ2-7 . TRBV29-1 TGCAGCGTTGGTGGGACAGGGATTTACGAGCAGTACTTC CSVGGTGIYEQYF
TRBD1 TRBJ1-4 . TRBV29-1 TGCAGCGCACGACAGGGGGCAGGTGAAAAACTGTTTTTT CSARQGAGEKLFF
TRBD1 TRBJ1-5 . TRBV2 TGTGCCAGCAGTACCGGGACAGGGTCATGGGGTAGCAATCAGCCCCAGCATTTT CASSTGTGSWGSNQPQHF
. TRBJ1-1 . TRBV30 TGTGCCTGGTCAGCGACGGTGAACACTGAAGCTTTCTTT CAWSATVNTEAFF
. TRBJ1-4 . TRBV5-5 TGTGCCAGCAGCCGAGAAAGAAAAACGGGGGAAAAACTGTTTTTT CASSRERKTGEKLFF
TRBD1 TRBJ2-1 . TRBV24-1 TGTGCCACCAGTGATTCGGGACAGACTCTCTACAATGAGCAGTTCTTC CATSDSGQTLYNEQFF
. TRBJ1-1 . TRBV2 TGTGCCAGTGAGGGCAGCACTGAAGCTTTCTTT CASEGSTEAFF
. TRBJ2-1 . TRBV9 TGTGCCAGCAGCGTAGAGGCAGGTAAAAACAATGAGCAGTTCTTC CASSVEAGKNNEQFF
TRBD1 TRBJ1-1 . TRBV19 TGTGCCAGCGGAGACAGGGGGCTCGGCGGGAACACTGAAGCTTTCTTT CASGDRGLGGNTEAFF
. TRBJ1-4 . TRBV7-6 TGTGCCAGCAGCCTTACATCCAGTCAGAATGAAAAACTGTTTTTT CASSLTSSQNEKLFF
. TRBJ1-2 . TRBV3-1/TRBV3-2 TGTGCCAGCAGCCAAGATGGGGGGGGCTACACCTTC CASSQDGGGYTF
TRBD1 TRBJ1-4 once TRBV7-6 TGTGCCAGCAGGAATACCAGACAGGGGGCGAGGGAAAAACTGTTTTTT CASRNTRQGAREKLFF
. TRBJ1-5 . TRBV6-1 TGTGCCAGCAGTGAAGCGTGGGAGGGGGGTCAGCCCCAGCATTTT CASSEAWEGGQPQHF
. TRBJ2-7 . TRBV2 TGTGCCAGCAGAGGCACTATTCTACGAGAGCAGTACTTC CASRGTILREQYF
. TRBJ2-3 few TRBV3-1/TRBV3-2 TGTGCCAGCAGCCATCTATCCACAGATACGCAGTATTTT CASSHLSTDTQYF
. TRBJ2-7 many TRBV5-6 TGTGCCAGCAGCTTGGCCGCCGGGGACGAGCAGTACTTC CASSLAAGDEQYF
TRBD1 TRBJ2-5 . TRBV23-1 TGCGCCAGCAGTCCACTCGTGCCCGGGACAGCTGAAGAGACCCAGTACTTC CASSPLVPGTAEETQYF
. TRBJ1-1 . TRBV29-1 TGCAGCGTTCGAACGCTAGAAGCTTTCTTT CSVRTLEAFF
. TRBJ1-5 . TRBV19 TGTGCCAGTAGTAGGCTCGGCAGGGAAGGACAGCCCCAGCATTTT CASSRLGREGQPQHF
. TRBJ2-1 . TRBV19 TGTGCCAGTAATCCAGGTACCTACAATGAGCAGTTCTTC CASNPGTYNEQFF
. TRBJ1-5 many TRBV18 TGTGCCAGCTCACCAAGGGGTCAGCCCCAGCATTTT CASSPRGQPQHF
. TRBJ2-3 . TRBV10-3 TGTGCCATCACCCAACAGGGACGCCTAGATACGCAGTATTTT CAITQQGRLDTQYF
TRBD1 TRBJ1-1 . TRBV27 TGTGCCAGCAGTTTATCTAGACAGGGGACTGAAGCTTTCTTT CASSLSRQGTEAFF
. TRBJ2-3 . TRBV6-2/TRBV6-3 TGTGCCAGCAGCCCATTTGCACACAGGGTGGCAGATACGCAGTATTTT CASSPFAHRVADTQYF
. TRBJ1-1 few TRBV19 TGTGCCAGTATCGGACACACGAACACTGAAGCTTTCTTT CASIGHTNTEAFF
. TRBJ1-1 . TRBV25-1 TGTGCCAGCAAACAGGGATCCACTGAAGCTTTCTTT CASKQGSTEAFF
. TRBJ1-6 . TRBV7-2 TGTGCCAGCAGCGCGTATAATTCACCCCTCCACTTT CASSAYNSPLHF
. TRBJ1-5 . TRBV6-1 TGTGCCAGCAGTGAGTGGCCCGGGAGTCAGCCCCAGCATTTT CASSEWPGSQPQHF